This is a list of T cell receptor beta chains from one sample in a study of OX40 agonist ivuxolimab in advanced cancers. Sequenced by immunoSEQ multiplex PCR; TCRdb stores in-frame clones only, minus some. The data contain tens of thousands of clones, around 87% of them singletons. Sequences were derived from CD4+ or CD8+ T cells sorted from blood, sampled in a trial of the OX40 agonist ivuxolimab. These receptor sequences come from an adult with an advanced solid tumor such as melanoma, head and neck, liver or kidney cancer. Both conserved end residues are part of each CDR3. Fields, in order: D gene, V gene, J gene, clone size, CDR3 DNA, CDR3 protein. A D gene is named only where the DNA matches it firmly. Not all rows give a size; the values are once, few, many and, for expanded clones, a class.

-	TRBV5-3	TRBJ1-2	-	TGTGCCAGAAGCTCCTCGAGGGGTGGCTACACCTTC	CARSSSRGGYTF
TRBD1	TRBV9	TRBJ1-6	-	TGTGCCAGCAGCGGACAGGGGAACTATAATTCACCCCTCCACTTT	CASSGQGNYNSPLHF
TRBD2	TRBV2	TRBJ2-7	few	TGTGCCAGCAAGAAGGGTGCTAGCGGTACCTACGAGCAGTACTTC	CASKKGASGTYEQYF
-	TRBV11-3	TRBJ2-5	-	TGTGCCAGCAGCTTAGGTCCCCAAGAGACCCAGTACTTC	CASSLGPQETQYF
-	TRBV7-2	TRBJ1-3	-	TGTGCCAGCAGTCTCTCTGGAAACACCATATATTTT	CASSLSGNTIYF
-	TRBV7-9	TRBJ1-4	few	TGTGCCAGCAGTGAGGGTGCAACTAATGAAAAACTGTTTTTT	CASSEGATNEKLFF
-	TRBV5-4	TRBJ2-7	once	TGTGCCAGCAGCTTTAGCGGACGGTGCTCCTACGAGCAGTACTTC	CASSFSGRCSYEQYF
-	TRBV6-5	TRBJ1-2	-	TGTGCCAGTTCGGGGGATAACTATGGCTACACCTTC	CASSGDNYGYTF
-	TRBV6-6	TRBJ1-5	-	TGTGCCAGCGCCAAAGGGGGGGGCAATCAGCCCCAGCATTTT	CASAKGGGNQPQHF
TRBD1	TRBV19	TRBJ2-2	-	TGTGCCAGCCGGACAGGGGGGGACGGGGAGCTGTTTTTT	CASRTGGDGELFF
-	TRBV6-1	TRBJ1-4	-	TGTGCCAGCAGCGAAGCAGGGGCAACTAATGAAAAACTGTTTTTT	CASSEAGATNEKLFF
-	TRBV7-9	TRBJ1-2	medium-sized	TGTGCCAGCAGCTTAGAGGGGGGATATGGCTACACCTTC	CASSLEGGYGYTF